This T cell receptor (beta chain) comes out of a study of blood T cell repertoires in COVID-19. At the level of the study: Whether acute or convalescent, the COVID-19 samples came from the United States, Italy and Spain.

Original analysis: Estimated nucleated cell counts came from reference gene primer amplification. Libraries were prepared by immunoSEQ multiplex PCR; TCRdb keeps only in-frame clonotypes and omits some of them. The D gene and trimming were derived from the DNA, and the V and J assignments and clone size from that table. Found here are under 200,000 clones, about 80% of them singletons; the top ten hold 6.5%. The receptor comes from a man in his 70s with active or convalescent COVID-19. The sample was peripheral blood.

The DNA for the CDR3 is TGTGCCAGCTCACCACTCAGCGGGGTGAACACTGAAGCTTTCTTT. Translated, it gives CASSPLSGVNTEAFF. The chain couples TRBV18 to TRBJ1-1; no clear D gene. CDR3 length: 15 residues. Germline CDR1 is KGHSH and CDR2 is LQKENI. V dropped 1 base and J dropped 0 bases, with 9 bases sitting between them.